Listed below are T cell receptor beta chains from one sample, sequenced in a study of vaccination effects on CD4 cells after COVID-19. Antigen specificity for these receptors is unknown. Some clones are missing from TCRdb's copy, which holds only in-frame ones; the method was immunoSEQ multiplex PCR. The sample lists 30,000 to 35,000 clones, approximately 72% occurring once. Sequenced here: CD4+ T cells from PBMCs cultured with a peptide pool, sampled before COVID-19 vaccination. The receptors originated from a human donor who had a prior SARS-CoV-2 infection. Each CDR3 is given with its conserved first and last residue. Each record gives: J gene, V gene, D gene, clone size, CDR3 DNA, CDR3 protein. D genes are given only for firm matches. The size field is filled for only some rows; it gives once, few, many or a size class.

TRBJ2-7,TRBV2,.,.,TGTGCCAGCAGTGTGGGGGGTGTCCCTGAGCAGTACTTC,CASSVGGVPEQYF
TRBJ1-6,TRBV3-1/TRBV3-2,.,few,TGTGCCAGCAGCCAACACCGTGGAGGGGCTAGCAATTCACCCCTCCACTTT,CASSQHRGGASNSPLHF
TRBJ1-2,TRBV4-3,.,few,TGCGCCAGCAGCCAAGAATGGGGATTTTCAAGCGGCTACACCTTC,CASSQEWGFSSGYTF
TRBJ2-1,TRBV5-1,.,few,TGCGCCAGCAGCTTGGTGGCGGCCTACAATGAGCAGTTCTTC,CASSLVAAYNEQFF
TRBJ2-1,TRBV5-1,.,.,TGCGCCAGCAGCTTTTCGTCAGGCTCCTACAATGAGCAGTTCTTC,CASSFSSGSYNEQFF
TRBJ2-7,TRBV5-4,TRBD2,.,TGTGCCAGCAGCTTGGGGGGACTAGCCCCCTCTCCGCAGTACTTC,CASSLGGLAPSPQYF
TRBJ2-5,TRBV7-3,TRBD1,.,TGTGCCAGCAGCTTCACAGGGGGCGAAGAGACCCAGTACTTC,CASSFTGGEETQYF
TRBJ2-7,TRBV7-9,.,few,TGTGCCAGCAGCCATATCCCGAGCGAGCAGTACTTC,CASSHIPSEQYF
TRBJ2-2,TRBV25-1,.,.,TGTGCCAGCAGTAGCCGGGACCGCTTTCGGGAGCTGTTTTTT,CASSSRDRFRELFF
TRBJ2-1,TRBV7-9,.,.,TGTGCCAGCAGGGGGGGATACTCCTACAATGAGCAGTTCTTC,CASRGGYSYNEQFF
TRBJ2-3,TRBV5-1,TRBD2,.,TGCGCCAGCAGCTTCGGCCTAGCGGGAGAGCCCGATACGCAGTATTTT,CASSFGLAGEPDTQYF
TRBJ2-1,TRBV7-8,.,.,TGTGCCAGCAGCCTTCGGACATCATACAATGAGCAGTTCTTC,CASSLRTSYNEQFF
TRBJ2-1,TRBV7-9,TRBD2,.,TGTGCCAGCAGCTTCAGTCTAGCGGGAGGGCCAAGCTCCTACAATGAGCAGTTCTTC,CASSFSLAGGPSSYNEQFF
TRBJ2-3,TRBV5-1,TRBD2,.,TGCGCCAGCAGCTTGGGGACTTTAGCGGGAGGGCCCGGCACAGATACGCAGTATTTT,CASSLGTLAGGPGTDTQYF